One sample yielded the 9 T cell receptor beta chains listed below, sequenced in a study of shared clonotypes between healthy human individuals. Libraries were prepared by immunoSEQ multiplex PCR; TCRdb keeps only in-frame clonotypes and omits some of them. The sample shows approximately 2,000,000 clones, approximately 90% of them seen only once. Source material: naive CD4+ T cells from PBMCs. Subset: CD45RA+ positively selected. These receptors all stem from a man aged 18 to 30 in good health. Some clones in this sample may be carry-over from other donors' samples.

The V and J genes are TRBV18 and TRBJ2-1; D uncertain. This CDR3 region has 15 residues. Trimming cost V 0 bases and J 3 bases, with 9 bases left between them. From germline, CDR1 is KGHSH and CDR2 LQKENI. The CDR3 DNA follows: TGTGCCAGCTCACCACCTTCCGGAATCTACAATGAGCAGTTCTTC. This translates into CASSPPSGIYNEQFF.

The chain combines TRBV30 with TRBJ2-7; the D call may be TRBD1 or TRBD2 (5 bases each). Deletions cut 5 bases from V and 6 bases from J, with 8 bases between. The germline CDR1 and CDR2 sequences are GTSNPN and SVGIG (reference sequence). This CDR3 contains 10 residues. The CDR3 reads CAWGDVEQYF. CDR3 nucleotides: TGTGCCTGGGGGGACGTCGAGCAGTACTTC.

This clone was observed once. The rearrangement uses TRBV2 and TRBJ2-2; 9 nucleotides line up with TRBD1. The V segment lost 6 bases and the J segment 1 base; nucleotides outside the gene matches: 3. The germline V gene encodes CDR1 SNHLY and CDR2 FYNNEI. The CDR3 sequence is 15 residues long. The CDR3 reads CASRGTGRNTGELFF. CDR3 in DNA: TGTGCCAGCAGGGGGACAGGGCGGAACACCGGGGAGCTGTTTTTT.

This chain joins TRBV5-1 and TRBJ2-7; D call uncertain. Germline lookup yields CDR1 SGHRS and CDR2 YFSETQ. The CDR3 length is 14 residues. V was shortened by 5 bases and J by 0 bases, with 12 bases between the two germline ends. As DNA, the CDR3 is TGCGCCAGCAGGAAAAGGACGACCTCCTACGAGCAGTACTTC. Amino acids: CASRKRTTSYEQYF.

The J gene is TRBJ1-1, the V gene TRBV18, with 8 positions matching TRBD1. Trimming cost V 2 bases and J 7 bases; bases outside gene matches: 9. Germline CDR1 and CDR2: KGHSH and LQKENI. This CDR3 comprises 15 residues. CDR3 sequence (DNA): TGTGCCAGCTCACCAGTAGGACAGGGTATGGTTGAAGCTTTCTTT. The encoded protein is CASSPVGQGMVEAFF.

The genes are TRBV7-6 and TRBJ2-7; D gene unclear. The CDR3 is made up of 14 amino acids. Germline-derived CDR1 and CDR2 are SGHVS and FNYEAQ. Trimming cost V 0 bases and J 4 bases, with 10 bases left between them. The chain's CDR3 is CASSLAWSGYEQYF. CDR3 in DNA: TGTGCCAGCAGCTTAGCATGGTCTGGGTACGAGCAGTACTTC.

Concerning this clone itself: Other DNA sequences in the same sample also yield this CDR3. The V call is TRBV5-1, the J call TRBJ2-5; no definite D call. Germline assignment: CDR1 SGHRS and CDR2 YFSETQ. The CDR3 has 12 amino acids. Trimming removed 3 bases at V and 1 base at J, with 4 bases between. As DNA, the CDR3 is TGCGCCAGCAGCTCCTCCCAAGAGACCCAGTACTTC. Translated, it gives CASSSSQETQYF.

This chain links TRBV15 with TRBJ2-2; 7 nucleotides match TRBD1. V gave up 3 bases and J gave up 0 bases; unmatched junction bases: 7. The CDR3 contains 17 residues. Per the germline V gene, CDR1 is LNHNV and CDR2 is YYDKDF (reference sequence). The CDR3 protein is CATSRDRQGANTGELFF. In DNA form, the CDR3 reads TGTGCCACCAGCAGGGATAGACAGGGTGCGAACACCGGGGAGCTGTTTTTT.

This clone is a singleton in its sample. The chain employs TRBV2 and TRBJ2-7; 7 bases line up with TRBD1. This CDR3 comprises 14 residues. Germline trimming cut 6 bases from V and 3 bases from J; bases unmatched to any gene: 8. Germline lookup yields CDR1 SNHLY and CDR2 FYNNEI. The CDR3 region is CASRRQGPLYEQYF. For the CDR3, the DNA is TGTGCCAGCAGGAGACAGGGCCCCCTCTACGAGCAGTACTTC. The whole variable domain, filled in from reference TRBV2 and TRBJ2-7, reads EPEVTQTPSHQVTQMGQEVILRCVPISNHLYFYWYRQILGQKVEFLVSFYNNEISEKSEIFDDQFSVERPDGSNFTLKIRSTKLEDSAMYFCASRRQGPLYEQYFGPGTRLTVT.